This is a list of T cell receptor beta chains from one sample in a study of shared clonotypes between healthy human individuals. Assay: immunoSEQ multiplex PCR; the TCRdb copy retains only in-frame clones and omits some. Of roughly 810,000 clones listed, about 96% are singletons. The sequencing input was naive CD8+ T cells sorted from blood. All receptors come from a man aged 25 to 45 in good health. Each CDR3 is given with its conserved first and last residue. The order of the fields is J gene, V gene, D gene, clone size, CDR3 protein, CDR3 DNA. The D gene is left open where the match is weak. Not every row has a clone size; where given, it reads once, few, many or a size class.

>TRBJ1-2|TRBV4-1|NA|NA
CASSQVGAALRNGYTF
TGCGCCAGCAGCCAGGTAGGGGCAGCCCTTAGGAATGGCTACACCTTC
>TRBJ2-2|TRBV9|NA|NA
CASSSNTGELFF
TGTGCCAGCTCAAGCAACACCGGGGAGCTGTTTTTT
>TRBJ2-2|TRBV27|NA|NA
CASSLRTGELFF
TGTGCCAGCAGTCTTCGCACCGGGGAGCTGTTTTTT
>TRBJ2-3|TRBV27|TRBD1|NA
CASSLGTGGRDTQYF
TGTGCCAGCAGTTTAGGGACAGGGGGTAGAGATACGCAGTATTTT
>TRBJ2-5|TRBV13|TRBD1|NA
CASSTRQGVEWRVGRGTQYF
TGTGCCAGCAGCACCCGCCAGGGGGTTGAATGGCGAGTAGGTAGGGGGACCCAGTACTTC
>TRBJ2-1|TRBV11-3|NA|NA
CASSLDPSEQFF
TGTGCCAGCAGCTTAGATCCTAGTGAGCAGTTCTTC
>TRBJ2-3|TRBV27|TRBD2|NA
CASSPIAGAADTQYF
TGTGCCAGCAGTCCAATAGCGGGAGCGGCAGATACGCAGTATTTT
>TRBJ2-7|TRBV5-8|TRBD2|NA
CASSFGTSGSYEQYF
TGTGCCAGCAGCTTCGGGACTAGCGGGAGCTACGAGCAGTACTTC
>TRBJ2-4|TRBV9|TRBD1|NA
CASSASRDSTLYF
TGTGCCAGCAGCGCCTCCAGGGACAGTACTTTGTACTTC
>TRBJ1-3|TRBV4-1|NA|once
CASSQRAVGNTIYF
TGCGCCAGCAGCCAACGGGCAGTGGGAAACACCATATATTTT
>TRBJ1-5|TRBV9|TRBD1|NA
CASSTGTGGNQPQHF
TGTGCCAGCAGCACAGGGACAGGCGGCAATCAGCCCCAGCATTTT
>TRBJ2-6|TRBV30|NA|NA
CAWSVQGRFSGANVLTF
TGTGCCTGGAGTGTACAGGGACGTTTTTCTGGGGCCAACGTCCTGACTTTC
>TRBJ2-1|TRBV2|TRBD2|NA
CAIRTSRNEQFF
TGTGCCATTCGGACTAGCCGCAATGAGCAGTTCTTC
>TRBJ2-7|TRBV7-2|NA|NA
CASSLGVYEQYF
TGTGCCAGCAGCTTAGGAGTCTACGAGCAGTACTTC
>TRBJ2-7|TRBV2|TRBD1|NA
CASSEARDRETYEQYF
TGTGCCAGCAGTGAAGCCCGGGACAGGGAGACCTACGAGCAGTACTTC
>TRBJ1-2|TRBV2|NA|NA
CASLLQLPPNYGYTF
TGTGCCAGCTTGCTACAGTTACCCCCTAACTATGGCTACACCTTC
>TRBJ1-1|TRBV5-1|NA|NA
CASSLGIRGRTTNTEAFF
TGCGCCAGCAGCTTAGGTATTCGGGGGCGTACCACTAACACTGAAGCTTTCTTT
>TRBJ1-2|TRBV5-4|TRBD1|NA
CASSLMGQGALVGGYTF
TGTGCCAGCAGCTTGATGGGACAGGGGGCGTTGGTTGGTGGCTACACCTTC
>TRBJ2-7|TRBV7-9|TRBD1|NA
CASSSGIRQGPYEQYF
TGTGCCAGCAGCTCCGGGATTAGACAGGGGCCCTACGAGCAGTACTTC
>TRBJ2-1|TRBV9|NA|NA
CASGGHVEQFF
TGTGCCAGCGGCGGCCATGTTGAGCAGTTCTTC
>TRBJ2-2|TRBV29-1|TRBD2|NA
CSVEGNSGGNTGELFF
TGCAGCGTTGAAGGGAATAGCGGGGGAAACACCGGGGAGCTGTTTTTT